Below, one T cell receptor beta chain is given with its context. Treatment of the sample: some 20 received Ad26.COV2.S at low or high dose, single or two shots; roughly 5 received placebo; per-sample allocation not given. At day 63 after the first vaccine or placebo injection, samples were drawn. The sample comes from a study of Ad26.COV2.S vaccination and SARS-CoV-2 variants. The junction had 12 bases not matched to a gene; V was cut back by 3 bases and J by 4 bases. This CDR3 has 16 residues. Germline V gene lookup returns CDR1 SGHRS and CDR2 YFSETQ. Libraries were prepared by immunoSEQ multiplex PCR; TCRdb keeps only in-frame clonotypes and omits some of them. Of about 350,000 clones detected, around 88% appear once; the ten largest clones hold 5%.

The sample in question was peripheral blood, obtained in a trial of Ad26.COV2.S vaccine versus placebo. The chain has TRBV5-1 and TRBJ2-7, with 8 bases aligning to TRBD1. This TCR came from a person between 18 and 65 years old who received the Ad26.COV2.S COVID-19 vaccine or a placebo. DNA of the CDR3: TGCGCCAGCAGCTCACTACAGGGGGGCGATAGGTACGAGCAGTACTTC. Translated: CASSSLQGGDRYEQYF.